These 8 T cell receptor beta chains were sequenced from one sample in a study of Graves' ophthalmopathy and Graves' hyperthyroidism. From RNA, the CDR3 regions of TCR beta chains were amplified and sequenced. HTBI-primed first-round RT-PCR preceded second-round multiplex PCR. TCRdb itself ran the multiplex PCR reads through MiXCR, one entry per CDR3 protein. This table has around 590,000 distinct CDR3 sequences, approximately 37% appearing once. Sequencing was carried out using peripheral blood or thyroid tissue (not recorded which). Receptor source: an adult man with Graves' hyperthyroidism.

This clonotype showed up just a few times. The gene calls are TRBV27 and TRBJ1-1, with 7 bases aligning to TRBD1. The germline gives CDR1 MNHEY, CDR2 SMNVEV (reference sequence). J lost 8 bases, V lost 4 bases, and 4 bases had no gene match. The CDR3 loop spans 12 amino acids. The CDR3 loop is CASSYPTGEAFF. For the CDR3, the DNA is TGTGCCAGCAGTTACCCGACAGGGGAAGCTTTCTTT.

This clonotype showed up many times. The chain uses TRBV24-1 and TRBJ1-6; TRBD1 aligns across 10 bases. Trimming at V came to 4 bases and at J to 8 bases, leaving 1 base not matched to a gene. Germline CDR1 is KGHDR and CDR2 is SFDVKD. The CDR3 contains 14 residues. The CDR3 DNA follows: TGTGCCACCAGTGACGGGACAGGGGATTCACCCCTCCACTTT. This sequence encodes CATSDGTGDSPLHF.

The CDR3 coding sequence is TGTGCCAGCAGCTTCCGACAGGGAATGACCGGGGAGCTGTTTTTT. Translation: CASSFRQGMTGELFF. The rearrangement uses TRBV11-2 and TRBJ2-2; 7 bases are shared with TRBD1. Germline values: CDR1 SGHAT, CDR2 FQNNGV. V shed 3 bases, J shed 5 bases, and the junction held 6 bases outside the gene matches. CDR3 length: 15 residues.

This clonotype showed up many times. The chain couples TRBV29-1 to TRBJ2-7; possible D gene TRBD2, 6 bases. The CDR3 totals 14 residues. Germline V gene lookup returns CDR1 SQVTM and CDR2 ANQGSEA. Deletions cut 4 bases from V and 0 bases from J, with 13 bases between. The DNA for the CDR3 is TGCAGCGTTGCGTTGGCGACTAGCTCCTACGAGCAGTACTTC. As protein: CSVALATSSYEQYF.

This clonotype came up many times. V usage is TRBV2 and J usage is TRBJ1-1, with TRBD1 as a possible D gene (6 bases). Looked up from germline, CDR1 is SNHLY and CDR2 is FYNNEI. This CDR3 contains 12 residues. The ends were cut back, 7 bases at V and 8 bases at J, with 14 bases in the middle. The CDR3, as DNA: TGTGCCAGCAAAATACAGGGTCTGGAAGCTTTCTTT. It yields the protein CASKIQGLEAFF.

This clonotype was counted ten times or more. CDR3 in DNA: TGTGCCAGCAGGTCGACTGCGAGCTCCTACGAGCAGTACTTC. It encodes CASRSTASSYEQYF. The J gene is TRBJ2-7, the V gene TRBV12-3 or TRBV12-4; D uncertain. V gave up 6 bases and J gave up 0 bases, with 12 bases separating them. The CDR3 contains 14 residues.

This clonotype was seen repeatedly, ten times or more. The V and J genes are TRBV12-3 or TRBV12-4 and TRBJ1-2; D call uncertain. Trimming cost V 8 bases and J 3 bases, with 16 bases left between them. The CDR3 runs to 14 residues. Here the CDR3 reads CASSFTGTDYGYTF. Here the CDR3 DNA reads TGTGCCAGCTCCTTTACCGGAACGGACTATGGCTACACCTTC.

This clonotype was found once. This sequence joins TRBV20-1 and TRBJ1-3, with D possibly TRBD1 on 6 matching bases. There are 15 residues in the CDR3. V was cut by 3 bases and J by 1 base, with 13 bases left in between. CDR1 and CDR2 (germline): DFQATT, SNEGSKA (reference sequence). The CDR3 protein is CSASGAGESGNTIYF. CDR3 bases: TGCAGTGCTAGTGGGGCAGGGGAATCTGGAAACACCATATATTTT.